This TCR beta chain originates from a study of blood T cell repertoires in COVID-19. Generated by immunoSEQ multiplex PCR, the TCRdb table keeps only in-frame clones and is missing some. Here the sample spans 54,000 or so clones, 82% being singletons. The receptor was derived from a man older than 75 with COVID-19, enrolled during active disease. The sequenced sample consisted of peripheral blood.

The CDR3 DNA sequence: TGTGCCAGCAGCCACTACAGGGTCCAAGAGACCCAGTACTTC. Translation gives CASSHYRVQETQYF. The chain links TRBV14 to TRBJ2-5; D perhaps matches TRBD1 (6 bases). The CDR3 extends over 14 amino acids. Trimming removed 3 bases at V and 1 base at J, with 9 bases between. CDR1 and CDR2 from the germline V gene are SGHDN and FVKESK. Supplemented by reference TRBV14 and TRBJ2-5, the full variable domain reads EAGVTQFPSHSVIEKGQTVTLRCDPISGHDNLYWYRRVMGKEIKFLLHFVKESKQDESGMPNNRFLAERTGGTYSTLKVQPAELEDSGVYFCASSHYRVQETQYFGPGTRLLVL.